This T cell receptor beta chain is drawn from a study of early T cells in non-severe SARS-CoV-2 infection. TCRdb independently ran MiXCR on the 5' RACE reads; one entry per CDR3 protein. This repertoire shows approximately 46,000 distinct CDR3 sequences, approximately 8.5% found once; its top ten account for more than 13%. CDR1 is DFQATT and CDR2 is SNEGSKA in the germline V gene (reference sequence). This CDR3 region has 11 residues. V shed 4 bases and J shed 7 bases, with 10 bases lying between them. Sequencing input: whole blood. The V gene is TRBV20-1, the J gene TRBJ2-5; no clear D. The sequence derives from an adult who was a healthcare worker with PCR-confirmed SARS-CoV-2 infection or an uninfected control (not recorded which). CDR3 DNA: TGCAGTGCTAATCCGAGTGGGACCCAGTACTTC. It encodes CSANPSGTQYF.